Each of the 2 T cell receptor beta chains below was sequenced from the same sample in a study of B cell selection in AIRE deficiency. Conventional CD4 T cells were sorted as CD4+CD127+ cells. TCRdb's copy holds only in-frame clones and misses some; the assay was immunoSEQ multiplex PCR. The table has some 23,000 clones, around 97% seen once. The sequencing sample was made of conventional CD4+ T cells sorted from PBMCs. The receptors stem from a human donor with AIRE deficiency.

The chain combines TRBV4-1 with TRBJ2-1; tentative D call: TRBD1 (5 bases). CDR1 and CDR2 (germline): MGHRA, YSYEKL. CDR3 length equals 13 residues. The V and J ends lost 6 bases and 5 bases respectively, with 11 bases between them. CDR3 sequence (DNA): TGCGCCAGCAGTCTCGTAGGGGACAATGAGCAGTTCTTC. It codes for CASSLVGDNEQFF.

The DNA of the CDR3 is TGTGCCAGCGGCTCTAGGGGCGCTGAAAAACTGTTTTTT. Translation: CASGSRGAEKLFF. The V and J genes are TRBV5-6 and TRBJ1-4; D might be TRBD1 (5 bases). The length of the CDR3 is 13 residues. CDR1 is SGHDT and CDR2 is YYEEEE in the germline V gene. V dropped 7 bases and J dropped 7 bases, with 14 bases sitting between them.